This T cell receptor beta chain was captured by sequencing in a study of T-cell memory formation after mild COVID-19. Whole-study findings and limits: Pre-infection memory showed some responding clones, and this suggested that cross-reactive memory joined. CD4+ contracting clones were found mainly in CM and EM, and CD8+ ones in EMRA.

The length of the CDR3 is 18 residues. Between the trimmed V and J ends, which lost 1 base and 4 bases, there was a span of 24 bases. Germline V gives CDR1 DFQATT, CDR2 SNEGSKA (reference sequence). Amplification by 5'RACE using constant-segment primers produced TCR alpha and TCR beta cDNA libraries that carried sample barcodes and UMIs. Via MiXCR, TCRdb re-called the 5' RACE reads, giving one row per CDR3 protein. The sample comprises roughly 400,000 distinct CDR3 sequences, roughly 17% of which are singletons, and under 25% rests with the top ten. Only a few counts were recorded for this clonotype. Its antigen is not identified.

This TCR came from a young man who had mild COVID-19 (a few samples of this study predate the infection). Cell type and time point are not known. The sample comprised PBMCs or a T cell subset sorted from them (not recorded which). The chain couples TRBV20-1 to TRBJ2-3; D possibly matches TRBD1 or TRBD2 (6 bases each). Here the CDR3 reads CSARAIPAGHGTADTQYF. The CDR3 nucleotides read TGCAGTGCTAGAGCTATCCCGGCGGGACACGGAACGGCAGATACGCAGTATTTT.